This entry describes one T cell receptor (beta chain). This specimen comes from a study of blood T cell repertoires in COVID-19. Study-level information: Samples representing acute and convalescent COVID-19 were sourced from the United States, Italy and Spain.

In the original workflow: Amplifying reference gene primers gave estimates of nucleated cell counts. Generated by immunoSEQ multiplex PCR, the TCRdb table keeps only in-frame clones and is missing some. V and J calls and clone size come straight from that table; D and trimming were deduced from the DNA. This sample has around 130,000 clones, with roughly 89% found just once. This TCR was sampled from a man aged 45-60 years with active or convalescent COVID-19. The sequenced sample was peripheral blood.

The CDR3 DNA reads TGTGCCAGCAGCCGCCGGACAGGGCGGAGCTACGAGCAGTACTTC. Protein: CASSRRTGRSYEQYF. The gene calls are TRBV6-2 or TRBV6-3 and TRBJ2-7; TRBD1 agrees at 8 bases. Per germline, CDR1 MNHEY and CDR2 SVGEGT. This CDR3 region has 15 residues. J was trimmed by 3 bases and V by 6 bases; bases with no gene match: 10.